This T cell receptor (beta chain) was identified during a study of cytomegalovirus exposure and HLA in healthy donors. As for this clone: As yet, its antigen is unknown.

Study-wide points: The investigators catalogued 180 or so TCR beta chains as cytomegalovirus-associated. The study carried out a later analysis of TCR beta sequences. It associated approximately 15,000 of them with specific HLA alleles at a false discovery rate of 0.05. A previous analysis found most TCR beta V segments productive roughly 87% or roughly 30% of the time.

Amplification used 60 Vbeta primers and 13 Jbeta primers. Sequenced by immunoSEQ multiplex PCR; TCRdb stores in-frame clones only, minus some. Of roughly 200,000 clones listed, about three quarters are singletons. The sequencing sample was made of PBMCs. This receptor was identified in a man aged 35-49 years in good health and CMV-seronegative.

Here the CDR3 DNA reads TGTGCCAGCAGTGCAGGGTACGCTGAAGCTTTCTTT. Protein: CASSAGYAEAFF. V and J are TRBV6-1 and TRBJ1-1; D is possibly TRBD1 (5 bases). Trimming took 4 bases from V and 6 from J, leaving 9 bases between them. Germline V gene sequence: CDR1 MNHNS, CDR2 SASEGT. This CDR3 region has 12 residues.